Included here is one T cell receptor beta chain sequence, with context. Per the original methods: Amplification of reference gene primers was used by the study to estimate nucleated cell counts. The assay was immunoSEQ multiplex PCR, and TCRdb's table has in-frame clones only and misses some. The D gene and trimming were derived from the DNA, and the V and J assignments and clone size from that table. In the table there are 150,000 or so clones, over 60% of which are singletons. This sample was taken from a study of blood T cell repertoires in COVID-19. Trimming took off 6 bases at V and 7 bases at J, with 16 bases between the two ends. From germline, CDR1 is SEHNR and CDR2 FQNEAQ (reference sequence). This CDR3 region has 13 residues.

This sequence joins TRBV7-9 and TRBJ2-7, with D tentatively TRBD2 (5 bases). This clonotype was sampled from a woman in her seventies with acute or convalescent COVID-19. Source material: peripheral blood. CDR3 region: CASSSFRGGEQYF. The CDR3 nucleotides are TGTGCCAGCAGTTCTTTCCGGGGTGGGGAGCAGTACTTC.